The clone carrying this TCR beta chain was found a few times. Its antigen is still unknown. Diagnoses were made from clinical symptoms, serum measures (thyroxine and TRAb), thyroid ultrasound and orbital computed tomography. The CDR3 regions of TCR beta were amplified from RNA transcripts. First-round RT-PCR of the TCR CDR3 relied on the HTBI primer set. TCRdb itself ran the multiplex PCR reads through MiXCR, one entry per CDR3 protein. The repertoire holds hundreds of thousands of distinct CDR3 sequences, with nearly 20% as singletons. From germline, CDR1 is DFQATT and CDR2 SNEGSKA (reference sequence). The CDR3 runs to 12 residues. The V end was cut by 1 base, the J end by 5 bases, with 8 bases between. The data derive from a study of T cells in Graves' hyperthyroidism and ophthalmopathy. Study overall: At the time of initial diagnosis and before any treatment, peripheral blood was collected. Overall study findings and caveats: Expanded thyroid clonotypes (above 0.001) were mostly also found in blood.

Source material: blood. The clonotype was recovered from a man aged 35-49 years with Graves' ophthalmopathy. The chain carries TRBV20-1 and TRBJ2-5, with D unresolved. The CDR3 here is CSARGVGETQYF. The CDR3 DNA reads as TGCAGTGCTAGAGGCGTGGGGGAGACCCAGTACTTC.